What follows is one TCR beta chain and its context. No antigen is known for it. These data are taken from a study of cytomegalovirus exposure and HLA in healthy donors. Whole-study results and caveats: Later analysis found that TCR beta chains associated with HLA were more clonally expanded than other, equally common chains.

Trimming removed 4 bases from V and 2 bases from J, with 15 bases in between. The CDR3 runs to 15 residues. The germline CDR1 and CDR2 sequences are MGHRA and YSYEKL. The PCR contained 60 Vbeta and 13 Jbeta primers. Clones were read by immunoSEQ multiplex PCR, and TCRdb kept only the in-frame ones, dropping some. The repertoire consists of 200,000 to 250,000 clones, with approximately 78% occurring once and the leading ten covering about 3%. Sequencing was carried out using PBMCs. This chain links TRBV4-1 with TRBJ2-7; a possible D gene is TRBD2 (7 bases). The receptor's source is a man in his thirties or forties in good health and CMV-seronegative. Here the CDR3 reads CASSLEGGDPYEQYF. DNA for the CDR3: TGCGCCAGCAGCCTGGAAGGGGGGGATCCCTACGAGCAGTACTTC.